This record covers a single TCR beta chain. Its antigen is still unknown. Produced via immunoSEQ multiplex PCR; TCRdb's table is partial and in-frame only. This table holds approximately 110,000 clones, around nine tenths found once. The sample originates from a study of graft-versus-host responses after intestinal transplantation. Study overall: Grafts that recipients had were multivisceral, liver-intestinal, or isolated intestinal transplants. All recipients got anti-thymocyte globulin induction, then tacrolimus and steroids for three to four years. Study-wide points: GvH clones were found in recipient marrow; some appeared first in ileum or blood. Graft-versus-host to host-versus-graft clonal ratios in allografts were high in patients with graft-donor T cell macrochimerism.

This TCR was recovered from a human donor who was the organ donor for an intestinal transplant. Sequences were derived from unstimulated CD4+ T cells sorted from spleen or lymph node cells, sampled before transplant.

CDR3 coding DNA: TGCGCCAGCAGCCAAGAGCGCGGGAGTTTTATTTACGAGCAGTACTTC. It is translated as CASSQERGSFIYEQYF. This chain joins TRBV4-1 and TRBJ2-7; 7 bases align to TRBD2. The CDR3 spans 16 residues. Germline CDR1 is MGHRA and CDR2 is YSYEKL. Unmatched junction bases numbered 9, after V lost 0 bases and J lost 4 bases.